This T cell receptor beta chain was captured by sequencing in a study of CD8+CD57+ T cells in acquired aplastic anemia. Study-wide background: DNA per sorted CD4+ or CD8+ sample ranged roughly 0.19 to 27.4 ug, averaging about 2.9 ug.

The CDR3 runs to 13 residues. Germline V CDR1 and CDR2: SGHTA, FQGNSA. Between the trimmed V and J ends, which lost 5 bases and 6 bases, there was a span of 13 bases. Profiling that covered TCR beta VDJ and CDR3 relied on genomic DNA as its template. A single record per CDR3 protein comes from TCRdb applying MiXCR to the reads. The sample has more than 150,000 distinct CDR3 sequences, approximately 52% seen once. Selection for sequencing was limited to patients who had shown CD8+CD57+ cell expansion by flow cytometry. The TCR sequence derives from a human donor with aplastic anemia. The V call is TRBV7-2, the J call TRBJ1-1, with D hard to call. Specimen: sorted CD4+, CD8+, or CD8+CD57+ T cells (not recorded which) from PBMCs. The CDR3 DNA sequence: TGTGCCAGCAGCATACTAGAAGTAGCTGAAGCTTTCTTT. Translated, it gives CASSILEVAEAFF.